This entry describes one T cell receptor (beta chain). This record comes from a study of blood T cell repertoires in COVID-19. As for the study in general: Donors in the United States, Italy and Spain gave samples during acute or convalescent COVID-19. PBMCs, B-cell-depleted T cells, or T cells provided the cDNA or gDNA that made up the material.

Repertoires were generated with immunoSEQ multiplex PCR, while TCRdb's copy carries only in-frame clones and drops some. Counted here are approximately 380,000 clones, 91% occurring once; the ten biggest clones make up 0.8% to 0.9%. With 2 bases removed from V and 4 bases from J, the gap between germline ends came to 9 bases. CDR1 is SGHKS and CDR2 is YYEKEE in the germline V gene (reference sequence). CDR3 length: 13 residues. The sequenced material came from PBMCs or T cells enriched from blood (not recorded which). This sequence originates from a woman aged 40 to 50 who had been exposed to COVID-19. The rearrangement links TRBV5-5 to TRBJ1-2; tentative D call: TRBD1 (5 bases). In nucleotides, the CDR3 is TGTGCCAGCAGCTTTTGGAGGGGCTATGGCTACACCTTC. Translating it yields CASSFWRGYGYTF.